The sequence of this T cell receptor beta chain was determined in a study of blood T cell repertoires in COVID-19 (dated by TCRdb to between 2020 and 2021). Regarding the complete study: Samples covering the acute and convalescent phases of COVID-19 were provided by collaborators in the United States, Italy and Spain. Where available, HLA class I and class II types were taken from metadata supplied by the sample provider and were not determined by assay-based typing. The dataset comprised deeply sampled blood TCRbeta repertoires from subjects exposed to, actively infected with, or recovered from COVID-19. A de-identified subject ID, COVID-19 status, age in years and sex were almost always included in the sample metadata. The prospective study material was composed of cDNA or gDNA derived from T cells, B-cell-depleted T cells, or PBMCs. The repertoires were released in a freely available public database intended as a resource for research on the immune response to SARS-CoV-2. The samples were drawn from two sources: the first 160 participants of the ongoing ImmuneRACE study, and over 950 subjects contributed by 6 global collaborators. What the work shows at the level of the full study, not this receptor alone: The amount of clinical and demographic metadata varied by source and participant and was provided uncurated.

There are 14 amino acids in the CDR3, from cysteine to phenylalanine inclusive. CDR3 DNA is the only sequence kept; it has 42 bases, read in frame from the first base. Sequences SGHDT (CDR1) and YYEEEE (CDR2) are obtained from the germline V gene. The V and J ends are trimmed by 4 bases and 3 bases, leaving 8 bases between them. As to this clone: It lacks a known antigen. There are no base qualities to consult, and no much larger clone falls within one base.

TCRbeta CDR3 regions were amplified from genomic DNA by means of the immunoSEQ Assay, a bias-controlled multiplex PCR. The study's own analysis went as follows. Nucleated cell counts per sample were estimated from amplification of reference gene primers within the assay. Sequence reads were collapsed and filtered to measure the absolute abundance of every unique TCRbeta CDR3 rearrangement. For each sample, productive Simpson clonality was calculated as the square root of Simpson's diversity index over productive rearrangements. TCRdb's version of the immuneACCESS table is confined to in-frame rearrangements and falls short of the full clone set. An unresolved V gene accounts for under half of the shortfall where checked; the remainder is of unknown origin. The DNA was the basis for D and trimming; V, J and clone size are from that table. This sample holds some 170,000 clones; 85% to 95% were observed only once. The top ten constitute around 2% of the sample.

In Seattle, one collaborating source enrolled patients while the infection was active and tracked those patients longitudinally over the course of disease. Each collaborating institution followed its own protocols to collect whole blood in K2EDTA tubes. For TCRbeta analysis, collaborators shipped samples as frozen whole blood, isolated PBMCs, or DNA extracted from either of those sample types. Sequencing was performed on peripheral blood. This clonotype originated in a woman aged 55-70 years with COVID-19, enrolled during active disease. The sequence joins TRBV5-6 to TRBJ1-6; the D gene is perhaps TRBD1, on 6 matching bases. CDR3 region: CASSVDSYNSPLHF. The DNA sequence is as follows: TGTGCCAGCAGCGTGGACAGCTATAATTCACCCCTCCACTTT.